This TCR beta chain was identified in a study of blood T cells in healthy people across ages. V was pared by 5 bases and J by 0 bases, with 8 bases between. This CDR3 comprises 13 residues. CDR1 and CDR2 from the germline V gene are DFQATT and SNEGSKA (reference sequence). The authors ran a second PCR of 7 to 11 cycles using a sample-barcoded 5' primer and a J-beta primer mix. TCRdb re-called the 5' RACE reads with MiXCR, one entry per CDR3 protein. Altogether more than 650,000 distinct CDR3 sequences are present, approximately 22% being singletons, with the ten largest covering around a fifth. This clonotype was seen only a few times.

Sequences were obtained from blood. The chain joins TRBV20-1 to TRBJ1-3; D unclear. The sequence was obtained from a man between 65 and 85 years old in good health. The CDR3 DNA reads as TGCAGTGCTTACGACAACTCTGGAAACACCATATATTTT. It is translated as CSAYDNSGNTIYF.